This TCR beta chain is from a study of T cell repertoires in cytomegalovirus infection. Background on the study: Public TCR beta signatures marked donors with CMV infection and the matching HLA. Overall study results and limits: Clonotypes of TCR beta that were HLA-C-restricted and CMV-specific dominated the ex vivo response. Adding up the frequency of public TCR beta families identified people who carried CMV plus the relevant HLA.

TCRdb passed the reads through MiXCR, listing each CDR3 protein once. The sample shows 650,000 to 900,000 distinct CDR3 sequences, 30% to 35% of them seen only once. As to this clonotype: Its matching antigen is unknown.

The CDR3 is 11 amino acids. Germline CDR1 reads SNHLY; CDR2 reads FYNNEI. The ends were cut back, 6 bases at V and 5 bases at J, with 5 bases in the middle. The sequence came from a human donor in good health (CMV status not recorded). Some clones in this sample may be carry-over from other donors' samples. The chain is built from TRBV2 and TRBJ1-3; D not resolved. The sample was cultured CD8+ T cells from PBMCs, taken from culture after CMV antigen stimulation. The CDR3 DNA is TGTGCCAGCAGAGTTCGAAACACCATATATTTT. It translates to CASRVRNTIYF.